The entry that follows covers one T cell receptor beta chain sequence. What antigen it recognizes has not been identified. Base qualities are not provided; no much larger clone lies one nucleotide away. This sample is drawn from a study of immune characteristics of hereditary and idiopathic chronic pancreatitis. In the study overall: The study examined local immune cells and TCRbeta repertoires in the pancreas in hereditary and idiopathic chronic pancreatitis, using control pancreases from organ donors for comparison. In total, 5 control pancreases, about 7 hereditary chronic pancreatitis pancreases and roughly six idiopathic chronic pancreatitis pancreases underwent TCRbeta sequencing. The gDNA-based approach was selected because the approach required minimal in vitro experimental manipulation of T cells infiltrating the pancreas. General findings and caveats noted by the study authors: Chronic pancreatitis caused by alcohol use was not included in the study. Vbeta-Jbeta gene family usage, including TRBV10, TRBV19, TRBV23 and TRBV5, differed between hereditary and idiopathic chronic pancreatitis. Among approximately 12 chronic pancreatitis patients, the number of productive TCR rearrangements showed a positive correlation with disease severity scores. Because patient tissue could be obtained only at the time of TPIAT, differences in disease duration may have affected the immune findings. Both chronic pancreatitis groups showed significantly increased TCRbeta repertoire diversity and reduced clonality versus controls.

Pancreas tissue with chronic pancreatitis was obtained from patients having total pancreatectomy with islet autotransplantation (TPIAT). Included chronic pancreatitis patients had no known history of diabetes. For TCRbeta sequencing, genomic DNA was pulled straight from bulk pancreas tissue, skipping any T cell sorting. No particular cause of disease was identified in the patients with idiopathic chronic pancreatitis. Pancreas tissues were collected consecutively from patients and organ donors at two US centers. The CDR1 and CDR2 encoded by the germline V gene are MGHDK and SYGVNS. V and J are truncated by 1 base and 4 bases respectively, leaving an intervening sequence of 1 base. The CDR3 measures 11 amino acids from cysteine to phenylalanine. The only DNA kept is the CDR3, 33 bases in frame from the first base. Library creation used the immunoSEQ multiplex PCR assay. The TCRbeta CDR3 region and adjacent sequences were amplified and sequenced from pancreatic genomic DNA. Regarding the original processing steps: Repertoire diversity was assessed as a mean normalized Shannon-Wiener index, and productive clonality and productive rearrangement counts were also measured. Control and chronic pancreatitis repertoire metrics were compared with the nonparametric Mann-Whitney U test. CDR3beta sequences with identical amino acid composition and length across subjects were defined as shared clonotypes. The source is immuneACCESS, and TCRdb retained only in-frame sequences with V and J called. Part of the clones is not carried over; for the studies checked, unresolved V genes explain less than half of this, and the remainder is unexplained. The DNA was the basis for D and trimming; V, J and clone size are from that table. Across this sample there are 750 to 1,000 clones, with roughly 77% seen only once. About 16% of the sample goes to the ten largest clones.

The rearranged chain carries TRBV25-1 and TRBJ2-5; the D gene remains uncertain. Sequencing was carried out using pancreas tissue with idiopathic chronic pancreatitis. The sample's cell subset or site label is to be understood as: chronic pancreatitis without an identified cause. This clonotype was sampled from a human donor with chronic pancreatitis. The DNA sequence follows: TGTGCCAGCAGTGAATCAGAGACCCAGTACTTC. This gives the protein CASSESETQYF.